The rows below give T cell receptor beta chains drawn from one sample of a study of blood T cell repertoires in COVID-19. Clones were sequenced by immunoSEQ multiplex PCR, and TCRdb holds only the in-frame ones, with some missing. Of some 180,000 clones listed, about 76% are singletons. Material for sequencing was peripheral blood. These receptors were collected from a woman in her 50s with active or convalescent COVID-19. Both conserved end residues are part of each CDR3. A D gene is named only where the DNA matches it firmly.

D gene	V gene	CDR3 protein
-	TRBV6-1	CASSEGHGTPKQETQYF
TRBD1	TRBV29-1	CSAGTANTGELFF
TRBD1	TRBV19	CASSYGVQGAGTGELFF
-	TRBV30	CAWSERAGAFF
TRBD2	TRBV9	CASSVGPAGGDEQYF
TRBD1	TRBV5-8	CASSWGQLYEQYF
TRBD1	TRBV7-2	CASSLTGQGRSGNTIYF
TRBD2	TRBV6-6	CASSYGAGGFGEQFF
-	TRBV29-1	CSVEPTPTGNTEAFF
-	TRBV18	CASSPSGLDADTQYF
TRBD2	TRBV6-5	CASSTLASGTYEQYF
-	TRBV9	CASSSQVNTEAFF
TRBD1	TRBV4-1	CASSQGGTGYPLGYTF
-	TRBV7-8	CASSLTGNTYEQYF
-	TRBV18	CASSPKPSGNTIYF
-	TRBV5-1	CASSLPGTHYNEQFF
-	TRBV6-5	CASSYTYKLMNTEAFF
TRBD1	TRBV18	CASSPGQLQGYTF
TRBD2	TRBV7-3	CASSLLAGSSYEQYF
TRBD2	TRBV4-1	CASSQEVAGGPNEQYF
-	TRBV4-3	CASSQDSSNTEAFF
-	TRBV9	CASSVGDYSYNEQFF
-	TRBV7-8	CASSPGLEYEQYF
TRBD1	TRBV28	CASSLSGTALVLEQYF
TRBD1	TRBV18	CASSPTGGLGYTF
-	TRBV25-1	CASSEYLSQGSAYGYTF
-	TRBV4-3	CASSQESSDEQYF
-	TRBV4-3	CASSQEGLPPGNQPQHF
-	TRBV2	CASSERGAGEAFF
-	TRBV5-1	CASRVGGDSNQPQHF
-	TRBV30	CAWSVSNNEQFF
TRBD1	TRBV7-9	CASSLPPRTGGPYEQYF
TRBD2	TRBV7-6	CASSSISGTQSYEQYF
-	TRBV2	CASSETSQGRNSPLHF
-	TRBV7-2	CASSLGQGLSNQPQHF
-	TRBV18	CASSPDRYYTEAFF
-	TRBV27	CASSLWGGTGDNSPLHF
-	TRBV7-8	CASSSLGGGPTDTQYF
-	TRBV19	CASSPFQSTEAFF
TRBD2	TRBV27	CASGGLAGVPRHGEQYF
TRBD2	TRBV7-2	CASSSTPGLAGYNEQFF
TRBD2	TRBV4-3	CASSQDRGDYNEQFF
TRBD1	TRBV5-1	CASSQGQGYGYTF